This TCR beta chain was retrieved from a study of blood T cells in healthy people across ages. Overall study findings and caveats: With donor CMV status unknown, expanded clonotype changes were possibly confounded. A greater number of naive CD4+ cells and higher diversity distinguished long-lived donors from aged donors.

Concerning this clonotype: Its specificity is not known.

Sample-barcoded 5' priming and a J-beta primer mix drove a second PCR of 7 to 11 cycles. Every cDNA molecule carried a tag from a template-switch adaptor bearing 12 random nucleotides. TCRdb processed the 5' RACE reads anew with MiXCR; each CDR3 protein has one entry. This sample carries 780,000 or so distinct CDR3 sequences, just over 55% of them seen once, and the ten largest clones take 20% to 30%. This CDR3 region has 18 residues. J was trimmed by 3 bases and V by 6 bases; bases with no gene match: 16. The germline CDR1 and CDR2 sequences are MNHNS and SASEGT. Samples had at least 7 million PBMCs isolated from them.

This receptor was identified in a man between 35 and 55 years old in good health. The sequenced sample consisted of blood. The chain recombines TRBV6-1 with TRBJ2-5, with 10 bases aligning to TRBD2. CDR3 bases: TGTGCCAGCAGCCTGGGTTTAGCGGGGGGACCAAAAAAAGAGACCCAGTACTTC. Residues: CASSLGLAGGPKKETQYF.